The 32 T cell receptor beta chains below all came from one sample that was sequenced in a study of T cells after yellow fever vaccination. TCRdb re-called the 5' RACE reads with MiXCR, one entry per CDR3 protein. The repertoire includes about 370,000 distinct CDR3 sequences, roughly 10% of them detected once, and 18% sits in the top ten. Sequenced material: PBMCs, taken on the day of the first yellow fever vaccination. The source of these receptors is a man aged 18-30 years who received the YFV17D yellow fever vaccine.

This clonotype was counted between two and nine times. The V call is TRBV7-9, the J call TRBJ1-1, with TRBD1 as a possible D gene (5 bases). The length of the CDR3 is 14 residues. Trimming removed 4 bases at V and 0 bases at J, with 9 bases between. Per the germline V gene, CDR1 is SEHNR and CDR2 is FQNEAQ (reference sequence). The CDR3 spells CASSWGPMNTEAFF. Here the CDR3 DNA reads TGTGCCAGCAGCTGGGGACCGATGAACACTGAAGCTTTCTTT.

This chain joins TRBV7-2 and TRBJ1-5; 7 bases fit TRBD1. V lost 4 bases, J lost 0 bases, and 3 bases stayed unmatched. Germline CDR1 SGHTA, CDR2 FQGNSA. This CDR3 contains 15 residues. CDR3 DNA: TGTGCCAGCAGCTCACAGGGGAGTAGCAATCAGCCCCAGCATTTT. It translates to CASSSQGSSNQPQHF.

The chain has TRBV25-1 and TRBJ2-2, with 11 bases aligning to TRBD2. V gave up 7 bases and J gave up 4 bases; unmatched junction bases: 2. In germline, CDR1 is MGHDK, CDR2 SYGVNS. The CDR3 is 14 residues long. The CDR3 sequence is CASTGLAGTGELFF. The CDR3 DNA follows: TGTGCCAGCACAGGACTAGCGGGCACCGGGGAGCTGTTTTTT.

This clonotype has only a few counts. The chain employs TRBV5-4 and TRBJ2-3; 11 nucleotides align to TRBD1. J was trimmed by 6 bases and V by 2 bases; bases with no gene match: 8. The CDR3 has 16 amino acids. The germline CDR1 and CDR2 sequences are SGHNT and YYREEE (reference sequence). The CDR3 sequence is CASSFWGTGGRDTQYF. CDR3 nucleotides: TGTGCCAGCAGCTTTTGGGGGACAGGGGGAAGGGATACGCAGTATTTT.

The table lists this clonotype with many counts. This chain uses TRBV27 with TRBJ1-1; tentatively, D is TRBD1 (5 bases). The CDR3 length is 14 residues. CDR1 and CDR2 (germline): MNHEY, SMNVEV (reference sequence). V shed 3 bases and J shed 0 bases, with 8 bases lying between them. The CDR3 loop reads CASSLGELNTEAFF. The CDR3 DNA reads as TGTGCCAGCAGTTTGGGGGAACTGAACACTGAAGCTTTCTTT.

The rearrangement joins TRBV29-1 to TRBJ1-1; D remains unclear. The germline V and J ends were trimmed by 4 bases and 3 bases, with 12 bases remaining between them. This CDR3 contains 13 residues. Per the germline V gene, CDR1 is SQVTM and CDR2 is ANQGSEA. CDR3 region: CSVVSRWDTEAFF. As DNA, the CDR3 is TGCAGCGTTGTCAGCAGATGGGACACTGAAGCTTTCTTT.

This clonotype came up many times. V is TRBV21-1 and J is TRBJ2-7; the table's D call TRBD1 went unverified against the DNA. TRBV21-1 is classified as a pseudogene. The CDR3 consists of 15 residues. CDR3 coding DNA: TGTGCCAGCAGCAACCTTTCTGACAGACTCTACGAGCAGTACTTC. This encodes CASSNLSDRLYEQYF.

This chain uses TRBV4-3 with TRBJ2-3, with D unresolved. The CDR3 spans 15 residues. Trimming removed 1 base from V and 0 bases from J, with 8 bases in between. Germline CDR1 is LGHNA and CDR2 is YSLEER. The CDR3 DNA reads TGCGCCAGCAGCCAAGGGTATTCCAGCACAGATACGCAGTATTTT. Translation gives CASSQGYSSTDTQYF.

The V and J genes are TRBV4-2 and TRBJ1-6; maybe TRBD1 (5 bases). Germline V gene sequence: CDR1 LGHNA, CDR2 YNFKEQ. Trimming shortened V by 4 bases and J by 0 bases, and 10 bases separated the two germline ends. There are 16 residues in the CDR3. The CDR3 spells CASSPTGLSYNSPLHF. In nucleotides, the CDR3 is TGTGCCAGCAGCCCAACAGGCCTCTCCTATAATTCACCCCTCCACTTT.

This clonotype has only a few counts. The rearrangement links TRBV20-1 to TRBJ2-3; 10 bases align to TRBD2. V was pared by 4 bases and J by 3 bases, with 4 bases of the junction left unmatched. Germline assignment: CDR1 DFQATT and CDR2 SNEGSKA (reference sequence). CDR3 length: 14 amino acids. The chain's CDR3 is CSATRTSGTDTQYF. The DNA for the CDR3 is TGCAGTGCTACCCGGACTAGCGGAACAGATACGCAGTATTTT.

This CDR3 reads CASSSVETQYF. The CDR3 coding sequence is TGTGCCAGCAGCTCTGTAGAGACCCAGTACTTC. V is TRBV7-9 and J is TRBJ2-5; D call uncertain. Germline values: CDR1 SEHNR, CDR2 FQNEAQ (reference sequence). Trimming removed 4 bases at V and 4 bases at J, with 4 bases between. This CDR3 region has 11 residues. The whole variable domain, filled in from reference TRBV7-9 and TRBJ2-5, reads DTGVSQNPRHKITKRGQNVTFRCDPISEHNRLYWYRQTLGQGPEFLTYFQNEAQLEKSRLLSDRFSAERPKGSFSTLEIQRTEQGDSAMYLCASSSVETQYFGPGTRLLVL.

The chain links TRBV5-1 to TRBJ2-5; the D is unclear. Per germline, CDR1 SGHRS and CDR2 YFSETQ. The V end lost 0 bases, the J end lost 7 bases, and 10 bases lay between the germline ends. This CDR3 region has 13 residues. CDR3: CASSLAETGTQYF. The CDR3 DNA reads as TGCGCCAGCAGCTTGGCCGAAACGGGGACCCAGTACTTC.

V gene TRBV19 combines with J gene TRBJ1-1; no definite D call. Trimming removed 1 base at V and 4 bases at J, with 10 bases between. This CDR3 contains 14 residues. CDR1 and CDR2 from the germline V gene are LNHDA and SQIVND (reference sequence). In nucleotides, the CDR3 is TGTGCCAGTAGTATAGGAATGGGTCTCACTGAAGCTTTCTTT. Translating gives CASSIGMGLTEAFF.

This clonotype has more than one count but fewer than ten. This sequence joins TRBV7-2 and TRBJ1-5, with a tentative D call TRBD1 (6 bases). The CDR3 loop spans 17 amino acids. V was clipped by 5 bases and J by 1 base, with 18 bases between them. Germline lookup yields CDR1 SGHTA and CDR2 FQGNSA. The CDR3 DNA follows: TGTGCCAGCAGCCCAGGTCCGGGGGGGCTGAGCAATCAGCCCCAGCATTTT. As protein: CASSPGPGGLSNQPQHF.

This clonotype has just a few counts. The V call is TRBV28, the J call TRBJ1-1, with TRBD1 matching 7 bases. CDR1 and CDR2 (germline): MDHEN, SYDVKM. V lost 4 bases to trimming and J lost 11 bases; unmatched junction nucleotides: 10. The CDR3 is made up of 13 amino acids. The CDR3 is CASSSPTGDGAFF. The CDR3 region has the DNA TGTGCCAGCAGTTCGCCCACAGGGGATGGGGCTTTCTTT.

This clonotype turned up a few times. The rearrangement links TRBV4-1 to TRBJ2-7, with 7 bases that match TRBD1. The CDR3 contains 14 residues. V shed 6 bases, J shed 4 bases, and the junction held 9 bases outside the gene matches. Per germline, CDR1 MGHRA and CDR2 YSYEKL. CDR3 nucleotide sequence: TGCGCCAGCAGACACCGGGACAGCGCTTACGAGCAGTACTTC. It is translated as CASRHRDSAYEQYF.

This clonotype turned up a few times. The V gene is TRBV7-2, the J gene TRBJ2-5; TRBD2 matches 7 bases. The germline CDR1 and CDR2 sequences are SGHTA and FQGNSA. The CDR3 loop spans 15 amino acids. Losses at the gene ends were 0 bases for V and 5 bases for J; bases not matched to a gene: 6. DNA of the CDR3: TGTGCCAGCAGCTTAGCGGGGAGGGTAGATGAGACCCAGTACTTC. Protein sequence: CASSLAGRVDETQYF. Drawing the rest from reference TRBV7-2 and TRBJ2-5, the complete variable domain is GAGVSQSPSNKVTEKGKDVELRCDPISGHTALYWYRQSLGQGLEFLIYFQGNSAPDKSGLPSDRFSAERTGGSVSTLTIQRTQQEDSAVYLCASSLAGRVDETQYFGPGTRLLVL.

This clonotype was detected only a few times. V is TRBV6-2 or TRBV6-3 and J is TRBJ1-1; D uncertain. Germline V lookup: CDR1 MNHEY, CDR2 SVGEGT. Trimming stripped 2 bases from V and 1 base from J, with 14 bases between. This CDR3 contains 16 residues. The CDR3 nucleotides read TGTGCCAGCAGTTACCCCCCAACAACAGAGAACACTGAAGCTTTCTTT. Protein product: CASSYPPTTENTEAFF.

This clonotype has ten or more counts. This rearrangement joins TRBV5-1 to TRBJ2-7; maybe TRBD2 (7 bases). The germline CDR1 and CDR2 sequences are SGHRS and YFSETQ. The CDR3 is 14 amino acids. V dropped 4 bases and J dropped 5 bases, with 16 bases sitting between them. The CDR3 loop is CASSRGGNMDEQYF. The DNA of the CDR3 is TGCGCCAGCAGCAGGGGGGGCAATATGGACGAGCAGTACTTC.

Many counts were recorded for this clonotype. This rearrangement joins TRBV29-1 to TRBJ2-7; 9 bases are a match to TRBD1. V gave up 5 bases and J gave up 3 bases; unmatched junction bases: 8. There are 14 residues in the CDR3. The germline gives CDR1 SQVTM, CDR2 ANQGSEA. As DNA, the CDR3 is TGCAGCGTTACCCCCCGGGACAGGGTCTACGAGCAGTACTTC. It codes for CSVTPRDRVYEQYF.

This clonotype was observed a few times. The chain joins TRBV24-1 to TRBJ2-7; D remains unclear. With 11 bases removed from V and 9 bases from J, the gap between germline ends came to 7 bases. This CDR3 comprises 8 residues. Germline CDR1 reads KGHDR; CDR2 reads SFDVKD. The CDR3 nucleotides read TGTGCCAAAATAAGGCAGTACTTC. Encoded protein: CAKIRQYF.

The chain is built from TRBV4-3 and TRBJ2-5, with D unresolved. V was clipped by 0 bases and J by 1 base, with 9 bases between them. CDR1 is LGHNA, CDR2 YSLEER, per germline. This CDR3 has 15 residues. The DNA of the CDR3 is TGCGCCAGCAGCCAAGATAGGCGCCCCCAAGAGACCCAGTACTTC. This gives the protein CASSQDRRPQETQYF.

CDR3 bases: TGTGCCAGCAGCGCCCCCCGGGGGCGGGGGTACAATGAGCAGTTCTTC. This encodes CASSAPRGRGYNEQFF. The V and J genes are TRBV5-5 and TRBJ2-1; tentative D call: TRBD2 (7 bases). V was trimmed by 4 bases and J by 4 bases, leaving 18 bases between them. This CDR3 spans 16 amino acids. The germline gives CDR1 SGHKS, CDR2 YYEKEE (reference sequence).

The chain joins TRBV2 to TRBJ2-7; D gene unclear. CDR1 SNHLY and CDR2 FYNNEI come from the germline V gene. This CDR3 spans 12 amino acids. The V gene lost 4 bases and the J gene lost 6 bases, with 10 bases spanning the gap. The CDR3 reads CASSATSVEQYF. The CDR3 DNA reads as TGTGCCAGCAGTGCCACTTCGGTCGAGCAGTACTTC. Together with reference TRBV2 and TRBJ2-7, the CDR3 gives the full variable domain: EPEVTQTPSHQVTQMGQEVILRCVPISNHLYFYWYRQILGQKVEFLVSFYNNEISEKSEIFDDQFSVERPDGSNFTLKIRSTKLEDSAMYFCASSATSVEQYFGPGTRLTVT.

V usage is TRBV20-1 and J usage is TRBJ1-5; D is unresolved. The CDR3 sequence is 14 residues long. The V end lost 4 bases, the J end lost 3 bases, and 13 bases lay between the germline ends. CDR1 and CDR2 from the germline V gene are DFQATT and SNEGSKA (reference sequence). In DNA, the CDR3 is TGCAGTGCTACCGGGAACGTCTTCAATCAGCCCCAGCATTTT. Protein sequence: CSATGNVFNQPQHF.

This clonotype was seen more than once but under ten times. The chain's CDR3 is CASSLFQGIDTQYF. The CDR3, as DNA: TGTGCCAGCAGCTTATTCCAGGGTATAGATACGCAGTATTTT. V usage is TRBV7-9 and J usage is TRBJ2-3, with D maybe TRBD1 (5 bases). Germline V gene data show CDR1 as SEHNR and CDR2 as FQNEAQ (reference sequence). The V and J ends lost 2 bases and 5 bases respectively, with 11 bases between them. The CDR3 length is 14 residues.

The sample holds a few counts of this clonotype. The chain carries TRBV4-3 and TRBJ2-1, with TRBD2 matching 8 bases. The V and J ends lost 3 bases and 2 bases, in that order; junction bases with no gene match: 0. The CDR3 has 14 amino acids. Germline values: CDR1 LGHNA, CDR2 YSLEER. CDR3 sequence reads: CASSHGGAYNEQFF. In DNA, the CDR3 is TGCGCCAGCAGCCACGGGGGGGCCTACAATGAGCAGTTCTTC.

As DNA, the CDR3 is TGTGCCAGCATATCTCATATGAACACTGAAGCTTTCTTT. Protein: CASISHMNTEAFF. The chain joins TRBV12-3 or TRBV12-4 to TRBJ1-1; no clear D. This CDR3 has 13 residues. Trimming left V 7 bases short and J 0 bases short, with 9 bases between.

CDR3 nucleotides: TGTGCCAGCAGCTTAGGGGGCGGGGCTAGCAATCAGCCCCAGCATTTT. Its translation: CASSLGGGASNQPQHF. The chain joins TRBV7-2 to TRBJ1-5; tentative D call: TRBD1 (5 bases). This CDR3 spans 16 amino acids. The germline V and J ends were trimmed by 1 base and 0 bases, with 10 bases remaining between them. The germline gives CDR1 SGHTA, CDR2 FQGNSA. Together with reference TRBV7-2 and TRBJ1-5, the CDR3 gives the full variable domain: GAGVSQSPSNKVTEKGKDVELRCDPISGHTALYWYRQSLGQGLEFLIYFQGNSAPDKSGLPSDRFSAERTGGSVSTLTIQRTQQEDSAVYLCASSLGGGASNQPQHFGDGTRLSIL.

This clonotype has more than one count but fewer than ten. The CDR3 sequence is CASSINRRTNEKLFF. CDR3 coding DNA: TGTGCCAGTAGTATTAACAGAAGAACTAATGAAAAACTGTTTTTT. This sequence joins TRBV19 and TRBJ1-4; D is unresolved. Germline values: CDR1 LNHDA, CDR2 SQIVND (reference sequence). Trimming cost V 3 bases and J 1 base, with 9 bases left between them. The CDR3 loop spans 15 amino acids. The complete variable domain, with remaining parts taken from reference TRBV19 and TRBJ1-4, reads DGGITQSPKYLFRKEGQNVTLSCEQNLNHDAMYWYRQDPGQGLRLIYYSQIVNDFQKGDIAEGYSVSREKKESFPLTVTSAQKNPTAFYLCASSINRRTNEKLFFGSGTQLSVL.

There are a few counts of this clonotype. V is TRBV5-5 and J is TRBJ2-1; 14 nucleotides align to TRBD2. This CDR3 is 14 amino acids long. In germline, CDR1 is SGHKS, CDR2 YYEKEE (reference sequence). The trim removed 7 bases at V and 7 bases at J, leaving 4 bases unmatched. CDR3 sequence: CASGGLAGDNEQFF. For the CDR3, the DNA is TGTGCCAGCGGGGGACTAGCGGGGGATAATGAGCAGTTCTTC.

This clonotype occurred many times. The V and J genes are TRBV5-1 and TRBJ1-6; D call uncertain. Trimming left V 2 bases short and J 9 bases short, with 9 bases between. The CDR3 runs 13 residues. Per the germline V gene, CDR1 is SGHRS and CDR2 is YFSETQ. CDR3 coding DNA: TGCGCCAGCAGCTTAATTGGTCTTTCACCCCTCCACTTT. Translating it yields CASSLIGLSPLHF.